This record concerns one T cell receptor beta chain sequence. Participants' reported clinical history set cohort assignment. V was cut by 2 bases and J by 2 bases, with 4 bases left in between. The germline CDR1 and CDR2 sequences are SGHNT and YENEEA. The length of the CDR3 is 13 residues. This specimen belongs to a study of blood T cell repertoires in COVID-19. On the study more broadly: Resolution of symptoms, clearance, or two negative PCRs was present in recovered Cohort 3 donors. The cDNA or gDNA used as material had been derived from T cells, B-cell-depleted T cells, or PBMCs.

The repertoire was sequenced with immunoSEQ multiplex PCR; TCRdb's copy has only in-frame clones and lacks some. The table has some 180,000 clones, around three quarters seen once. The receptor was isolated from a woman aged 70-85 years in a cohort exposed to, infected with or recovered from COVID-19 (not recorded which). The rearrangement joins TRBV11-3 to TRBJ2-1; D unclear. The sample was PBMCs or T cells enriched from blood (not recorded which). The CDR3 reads CASSLRAYNEQFF. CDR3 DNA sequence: TGTGCCAGCAGCTTAAGAGCCTACAATGAGCAGTTCTTC.